This T cell receptor beta chain originates from a study of blood T cell repertoires in COVID-19 (dated by TCRdb to about 2020). With regard to the full study: Samples covering the acute and convalescent phases of COVID-19 were provided by collaborators in the United States, Italy and Spain. The prospective study material was composed of cDNA or gDNA derived from T cells, B-cell-depleted T cells, or PBMCs. The dataset comprised deeply sampled blood TCRbeta repertoires from subjects exposed to, actively infected with, or recovered from COVID-19. The repertoires were released in a freely available public database meant as a resource for research on the immune response to SARS-CoV-2. The samples were drawn from the first 160 participants of the ongoing ImmuneRACE study and from over a thousand subjects provided by 6 global collaborators. Nearly every sample came with metadata listing a de-identified subject ID, COVID-19 status, age in years and sex. Where HLA class I and class II types were available, the types were taken from metadata supplied by the sample provider, not from assay-based typing.

The immunoSEQ Assay, a bias-controlled multiplex PCR, was used to amplify TCRbeta CDR3 regions from genomic DNA. The study's processing was this. The number of nucleated cells in each sample was estimated by amplification of reference gene primers within the assay. Sequence reads were collapsed and filtered to measure the absolute abundance of every unique TCRbeta CDR3 rearrangement. Productive Simpson clonality was computed per sample as the square root of Simpson's diversity index over productive rearrangements. Sourced from immuneACCESS, this table was stored by TCRdb with only in-frame sequences that have V and J called. A share of the clones is absent; for the studies checked, an unresolved V gene accounts for under half, and the remainder has no known explanation. The DNA gave D and trimming, while V, J and clone size come from that table. Within this sample are fewer than 130,000 clones, with about 75% of them counted one time only. The ten largest account for approximately 5.9% of the sample.

In the germline V gene, CDR1 corresponds to WSHSY and CDR2 to SAAADI. V is shortened by 0 bases, J by 6 bases, and the region joining them spans 3 bases. The CDR3 goes from the cysteine to the phenylalanine over 12 residues. CDR3 DNA only is kept here, 36 bases in frame from base 1. General study outcomes and caveats: The quantity of clinical and demographic metadata differed by source and by participant and was supplied without curation.

The collaborating institutions used their own protocols to collect whole blood in K2EDTA tubes. Collaborator samples were shipped for TCRbeta analysis as frozen whole blood, isolated PBMCs, or DNA extracted from either sample type. A remark on this clone: No antigen is known for it. No much larger clone exists at a distance of one base, and base qualities are not known.

The sequence derives from an elderly man with acute or convalescent COVID-19. The specimen sequenced was peripheral blood. The chain links TRBV10-2 with TRBJ1-5; no confident D gene assignment can be made. CDR3 region: CASSESSQPQHF. In nucleotides, the sequence is TGCGCCAGCAGTGAGTCTAGTCAGCCCCAGCATTTT.